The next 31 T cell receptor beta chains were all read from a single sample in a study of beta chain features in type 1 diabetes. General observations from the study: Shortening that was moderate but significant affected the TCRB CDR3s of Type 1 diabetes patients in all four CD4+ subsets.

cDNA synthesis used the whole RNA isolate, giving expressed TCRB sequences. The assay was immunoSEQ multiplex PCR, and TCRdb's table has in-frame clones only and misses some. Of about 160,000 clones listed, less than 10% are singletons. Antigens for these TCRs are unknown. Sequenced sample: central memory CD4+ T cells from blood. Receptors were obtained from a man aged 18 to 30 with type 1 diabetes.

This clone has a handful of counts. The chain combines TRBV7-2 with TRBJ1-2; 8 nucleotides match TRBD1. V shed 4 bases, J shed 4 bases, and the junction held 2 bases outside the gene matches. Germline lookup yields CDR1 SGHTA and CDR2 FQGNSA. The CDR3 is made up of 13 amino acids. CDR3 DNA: TGTGCCAGCAGCTCGGACAGGGCCTATGGCTACACCTTC. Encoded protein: CASSSDRAYGYTF.

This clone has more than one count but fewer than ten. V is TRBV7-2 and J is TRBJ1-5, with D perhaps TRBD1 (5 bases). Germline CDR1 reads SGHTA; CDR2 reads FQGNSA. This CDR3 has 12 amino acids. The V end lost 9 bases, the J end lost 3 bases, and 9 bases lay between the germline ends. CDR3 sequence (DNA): TGTGCCAGTTCAGGGTACAATCAGCCCCAGCATTTT. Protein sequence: CASSGYNQPQHF.

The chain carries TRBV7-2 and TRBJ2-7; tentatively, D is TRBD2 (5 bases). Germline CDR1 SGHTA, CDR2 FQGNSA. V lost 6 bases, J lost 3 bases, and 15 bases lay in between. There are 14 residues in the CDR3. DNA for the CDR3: TGTGCCAGCAGTGGTCAGTCTAGCTTCTACGAGCAGTACTTC. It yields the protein CASSGQSSFYEQYF.

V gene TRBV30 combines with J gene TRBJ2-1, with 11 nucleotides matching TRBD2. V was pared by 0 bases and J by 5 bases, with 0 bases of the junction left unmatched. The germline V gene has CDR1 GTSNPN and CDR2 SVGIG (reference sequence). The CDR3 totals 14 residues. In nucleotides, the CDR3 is TGTGCCTGGAGTGTGGGACTAGCGGACAATGAGCAGTTCTTC. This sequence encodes CAWSVGLADNEQFF.

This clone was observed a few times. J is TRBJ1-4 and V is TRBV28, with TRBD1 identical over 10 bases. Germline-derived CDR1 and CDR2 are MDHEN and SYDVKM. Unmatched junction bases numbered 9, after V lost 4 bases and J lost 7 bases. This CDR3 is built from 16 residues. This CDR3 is CASSSKRQGASEKLFF. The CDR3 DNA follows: TGTGCCAGCAGTTCCAAGCGACAGGGGGCAAGTGAAAAACTGTTTTTT.

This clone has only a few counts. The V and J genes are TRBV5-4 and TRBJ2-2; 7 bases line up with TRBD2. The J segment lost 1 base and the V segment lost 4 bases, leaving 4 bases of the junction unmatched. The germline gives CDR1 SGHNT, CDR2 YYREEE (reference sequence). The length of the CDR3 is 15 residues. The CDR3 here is CASSLRGVNTGELFF. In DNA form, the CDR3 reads TGTGCCAGCAGCCTCCGGGGGGTGAACACCGGGGAGCTGTTTTTT.

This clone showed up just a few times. The CDR3 coding sequence is TGTGCCAGCAGCTTAGCACCCCAGGGGGCCGGGGAGACCCAGTACTTC. The encoded protein is CASSLAPQGAGETQYF. The chain links TRBV7-7 to TRBJ2-5, with 8 bases that match TRBD1. CDR1 SSHAT and CDR2 FNYEAQ come from the germline V gene (reference sequence). This CDR3 is 16 amino acids long. J lost 5 bases, V lost 0 bases, and 8 bases had no gene match.

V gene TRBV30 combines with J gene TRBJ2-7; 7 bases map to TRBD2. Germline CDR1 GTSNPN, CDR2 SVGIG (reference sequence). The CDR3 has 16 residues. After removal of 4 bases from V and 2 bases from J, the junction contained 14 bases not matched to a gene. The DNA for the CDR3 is TGTGCCTGGACCCGCTCGGGGGGAGGGGTGACCTACGAGCAGTACTTC. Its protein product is CAWTRSGGGVTYEQYF.

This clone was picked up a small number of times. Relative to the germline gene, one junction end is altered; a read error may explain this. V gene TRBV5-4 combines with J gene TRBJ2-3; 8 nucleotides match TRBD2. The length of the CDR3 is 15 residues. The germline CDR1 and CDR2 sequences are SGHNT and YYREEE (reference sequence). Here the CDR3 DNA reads TGCGCCAGCAGCCAAGTGGGCGGCCTGACGGGGGGGAATGTTTTT. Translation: CASSQVGGLTGGNVF. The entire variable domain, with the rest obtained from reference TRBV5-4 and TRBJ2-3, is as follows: ETGVTQSPTHLIKTRGQQVTLRCSSQSGHNTVSWYQQALGQGPQFIFQYYREEENGRGNFPPRFSGLQFPNYSSELNVNALELDDSALYLCASSQVGGLTGGNVFGPGTRLTVL.

The CDR3 DNA sequence: TGTGCCAGCAGTCGACAGCTCCCCACGAACACCGGGGAGCTGTTTTTT. Translated, it gives CASSRQLPTNTGELFF. The rearrangement uses TRBV6-6 and TRBJ2-2; maybe TRBD1 (5 bases). There are 16 residues in the CDR3. Germline V lookup: CDR1 MNHNY, CDR2 SVGAGI (reference sequence). V was shortened by 5 bases and J by 0 bases, with 13 bases between the two germline ends.

The CDR3 is CASSLERNTEAFF. The CDR3 nucleotides read TGTGCCAGCAGCTTAGAGAGGAACACTGAAGCTTTCTTT. The chain combines TRBV7-9 with TRBJ1-1; the D is unclear. CDR1 is SEHNR and CDR2 is FQNEAQ in the germline V gene (reference sequence). V was pared by 1 base and J by 1 base, with 4 bases between. There are 13 residues in the CDR3.

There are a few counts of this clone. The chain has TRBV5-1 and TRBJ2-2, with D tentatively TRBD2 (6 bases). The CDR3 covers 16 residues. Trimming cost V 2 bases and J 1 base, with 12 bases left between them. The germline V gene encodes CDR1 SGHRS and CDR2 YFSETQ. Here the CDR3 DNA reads TGCGCCAGCAGCTTCCGGGACTCCTTGAACACCGGGGAGCTGTTTTTT. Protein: CASSFRDSLNTGELFF.

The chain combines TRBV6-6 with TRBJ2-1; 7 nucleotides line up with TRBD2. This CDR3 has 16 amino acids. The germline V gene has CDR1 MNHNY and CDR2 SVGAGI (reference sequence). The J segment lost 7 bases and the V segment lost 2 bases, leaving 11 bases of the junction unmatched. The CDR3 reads CASSYPGGVGGNEQFF. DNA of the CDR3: TGTGCCAGCAGTTACCCTGGGGGGGTAGGAGGTAATGAGCAGTTCTTC.

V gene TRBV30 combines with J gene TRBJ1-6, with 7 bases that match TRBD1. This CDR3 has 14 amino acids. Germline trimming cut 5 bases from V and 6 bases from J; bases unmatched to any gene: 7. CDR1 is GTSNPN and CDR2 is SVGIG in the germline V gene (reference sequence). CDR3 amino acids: CAWSYRGGNSPLHF. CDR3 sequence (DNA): TGTGCCTGGTCCTACAGGGGCGGTAATTCACCCCTCCACTTT.

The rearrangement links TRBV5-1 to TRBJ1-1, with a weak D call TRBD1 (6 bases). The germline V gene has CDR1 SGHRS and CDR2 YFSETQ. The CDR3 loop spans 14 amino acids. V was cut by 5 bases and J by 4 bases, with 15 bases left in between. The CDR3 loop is CASSEQGVGTEAFF. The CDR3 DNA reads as TGCGCCAGCAGTGAACAGGGAGTGGGCACTGAAGCTTTCTTT.

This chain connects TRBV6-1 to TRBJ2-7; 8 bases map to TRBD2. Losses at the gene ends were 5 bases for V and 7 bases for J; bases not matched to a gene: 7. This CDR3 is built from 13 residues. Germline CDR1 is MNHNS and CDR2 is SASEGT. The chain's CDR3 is CASSLAGVGEQYF. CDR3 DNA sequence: TGTGCCAGCAGTCTAGCGGGCGTGGGGGAGCAGTACTTC.

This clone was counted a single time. CDR3 bases: TGTGCCAGCAGTTTTCAGGAGGACTATGGCTACACCTTC. Protein: CASSFQEDYGYTF. V usage is TRBV28 and J usage is TRBJ1-2; D not certain. CDR1 and CDR2 from the germline V gene are MDHEN and SYDVKM. The CDR3 contains 13 residues. V was cut by 3 bases and J by 3 bases, with 8 bases left in between.

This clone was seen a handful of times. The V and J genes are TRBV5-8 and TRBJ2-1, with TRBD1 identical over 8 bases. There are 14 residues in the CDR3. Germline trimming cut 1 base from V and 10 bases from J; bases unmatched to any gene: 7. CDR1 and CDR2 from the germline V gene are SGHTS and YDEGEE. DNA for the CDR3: TGTGCCAGCAGCTTGAGGGACAGGTCTAGAGAGCAGTTCTTC. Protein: CASSLRDRSREQFF.

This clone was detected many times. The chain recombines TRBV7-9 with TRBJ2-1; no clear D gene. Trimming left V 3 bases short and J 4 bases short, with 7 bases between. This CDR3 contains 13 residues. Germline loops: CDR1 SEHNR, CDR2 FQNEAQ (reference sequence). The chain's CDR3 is CASSLPVYNEQFF. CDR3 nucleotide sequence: TGTGCCAGCAGCTTGCCGGTATACAATGAGCAGTTCTTC.

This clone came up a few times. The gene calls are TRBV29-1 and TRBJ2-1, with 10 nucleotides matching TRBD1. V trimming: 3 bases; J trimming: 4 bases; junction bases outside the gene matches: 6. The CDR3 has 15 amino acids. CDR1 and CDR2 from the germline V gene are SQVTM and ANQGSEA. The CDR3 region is CSVDQTGGIYNEQFF. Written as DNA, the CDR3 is TGCAGCGTTGACCAGACAGGGGGCATTTACAATGAGCAGTTCTTC.

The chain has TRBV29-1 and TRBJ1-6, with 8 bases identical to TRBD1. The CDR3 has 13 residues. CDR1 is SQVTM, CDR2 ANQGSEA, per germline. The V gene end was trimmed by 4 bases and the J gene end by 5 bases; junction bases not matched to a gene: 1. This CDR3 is CSVGDRHNSPLHF. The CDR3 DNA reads TGCAGCGTTGGGGACAGGCATAATTCACCCCTCCACTTT.

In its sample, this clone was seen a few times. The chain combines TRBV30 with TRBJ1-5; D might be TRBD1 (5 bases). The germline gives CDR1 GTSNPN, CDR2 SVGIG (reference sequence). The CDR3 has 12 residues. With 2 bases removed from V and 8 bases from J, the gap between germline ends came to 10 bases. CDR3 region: CAWSNVGEPQHF. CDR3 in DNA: TGTGCCTGGAGTAACGTAGGGGAGCCCCAGCATTTT.

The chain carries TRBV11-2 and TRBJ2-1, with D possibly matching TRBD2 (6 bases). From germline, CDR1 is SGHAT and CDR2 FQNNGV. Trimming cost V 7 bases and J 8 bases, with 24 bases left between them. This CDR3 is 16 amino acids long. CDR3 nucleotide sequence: TGTGCCAGCACCTACTCTCGGGACTCCAGACCGGATGAGCAGTTCTTC. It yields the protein CASTYSRDSRPDEQFF.

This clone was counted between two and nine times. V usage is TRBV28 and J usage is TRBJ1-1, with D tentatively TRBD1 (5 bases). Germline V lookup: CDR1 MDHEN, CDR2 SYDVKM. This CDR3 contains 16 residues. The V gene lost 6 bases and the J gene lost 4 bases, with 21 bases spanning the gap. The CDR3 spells CASSPPRRGRGTEAFF. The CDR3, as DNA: TGTGCCAGCAGCCCCCCGCGGCGGGGACGGGGCACTGAAGCTTTCTTT.

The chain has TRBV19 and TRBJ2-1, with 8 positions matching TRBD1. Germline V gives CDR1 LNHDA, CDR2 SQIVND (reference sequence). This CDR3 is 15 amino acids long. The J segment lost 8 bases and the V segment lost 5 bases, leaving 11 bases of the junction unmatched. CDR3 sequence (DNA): TGTGCCAGTAGTCCGTCAGGGGGCTTTGCTCATGAGCAGTTCTTC. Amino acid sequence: CASSPSGGFAHEQFF.

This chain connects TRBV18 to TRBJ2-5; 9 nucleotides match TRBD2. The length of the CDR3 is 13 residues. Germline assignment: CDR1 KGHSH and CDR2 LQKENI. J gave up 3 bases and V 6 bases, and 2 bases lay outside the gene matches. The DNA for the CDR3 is TGTGCCAGCTCTAGCGGGGGAAAAGAGACCCAGTACTTC. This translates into CASSSGGKETQYF.

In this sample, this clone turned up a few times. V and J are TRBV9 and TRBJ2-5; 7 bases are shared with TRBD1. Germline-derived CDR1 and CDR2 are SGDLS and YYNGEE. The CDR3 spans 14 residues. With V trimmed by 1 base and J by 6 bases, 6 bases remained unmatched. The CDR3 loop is CASSVHRGGQTQYF. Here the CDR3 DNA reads TGTGCCAGCAGCGTACACAGGGGCGGTCAGACCCAGTACTTC.

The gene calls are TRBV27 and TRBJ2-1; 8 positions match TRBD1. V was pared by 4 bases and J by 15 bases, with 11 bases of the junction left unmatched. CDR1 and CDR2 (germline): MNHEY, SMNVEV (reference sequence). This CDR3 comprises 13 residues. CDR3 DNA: TGTGCCAGCAGTTCCTCCCCGGGACAGGATTGGTTCTTC. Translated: CASSSSPGQDWFF.

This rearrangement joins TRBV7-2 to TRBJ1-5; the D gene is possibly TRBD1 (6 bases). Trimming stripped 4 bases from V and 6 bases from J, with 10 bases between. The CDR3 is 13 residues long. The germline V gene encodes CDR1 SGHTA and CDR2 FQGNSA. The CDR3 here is CASSSQGGQPQHF. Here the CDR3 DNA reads TGTGCCAGCAGCTCACAGGGCGGTCAGCCCCAGCATTTT.

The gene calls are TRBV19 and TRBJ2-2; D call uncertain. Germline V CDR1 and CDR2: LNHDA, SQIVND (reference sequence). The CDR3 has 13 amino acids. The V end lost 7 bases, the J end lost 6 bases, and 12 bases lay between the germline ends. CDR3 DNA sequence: TGTGCCAGTACCCAAAATGGAGCCGGGGAGCTGTTTTTT. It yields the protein CASTQNGAGELFF.

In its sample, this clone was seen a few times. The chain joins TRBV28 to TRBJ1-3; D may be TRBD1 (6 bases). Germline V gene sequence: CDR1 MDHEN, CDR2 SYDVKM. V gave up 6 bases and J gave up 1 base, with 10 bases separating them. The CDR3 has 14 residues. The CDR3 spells CASRPGQSGNTIYF. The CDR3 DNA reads TGTGCCAGCAGACCGGGACAATCTGGAAACACCATATATTTT.